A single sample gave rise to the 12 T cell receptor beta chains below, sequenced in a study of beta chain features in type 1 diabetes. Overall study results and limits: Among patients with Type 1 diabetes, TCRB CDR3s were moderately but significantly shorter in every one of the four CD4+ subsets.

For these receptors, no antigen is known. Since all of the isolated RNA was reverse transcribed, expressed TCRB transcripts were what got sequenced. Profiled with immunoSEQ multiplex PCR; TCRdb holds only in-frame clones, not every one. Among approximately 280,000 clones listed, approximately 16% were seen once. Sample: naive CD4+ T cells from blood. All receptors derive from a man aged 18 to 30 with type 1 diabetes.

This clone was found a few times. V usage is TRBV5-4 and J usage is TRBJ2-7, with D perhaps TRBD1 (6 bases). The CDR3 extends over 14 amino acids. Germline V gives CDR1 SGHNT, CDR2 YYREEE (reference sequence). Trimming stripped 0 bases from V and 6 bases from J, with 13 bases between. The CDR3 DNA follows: TGTGCCAGCAGCTTGGGGGTTACAGGGTCCGAGCAGTACTTC. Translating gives CASSLGVTGSEQYF.

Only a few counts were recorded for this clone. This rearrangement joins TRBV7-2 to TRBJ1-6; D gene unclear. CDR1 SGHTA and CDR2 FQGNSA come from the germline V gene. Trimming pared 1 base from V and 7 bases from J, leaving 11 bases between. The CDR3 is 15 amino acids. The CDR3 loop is CASSLDAGSNSPLHF. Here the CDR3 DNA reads TGTGCCAGCAGCTTAGATGCGGGAAGCAATTCACCCCTCCACTTT.

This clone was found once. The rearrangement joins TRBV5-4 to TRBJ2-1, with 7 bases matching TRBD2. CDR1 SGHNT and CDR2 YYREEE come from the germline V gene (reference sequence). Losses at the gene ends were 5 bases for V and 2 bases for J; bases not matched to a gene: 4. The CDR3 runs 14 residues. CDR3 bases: TGTGCCAGCAGACCTAGCGGAACCTACAATGAGCAGTTCTTC. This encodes CASRPSGTYNEQFF.

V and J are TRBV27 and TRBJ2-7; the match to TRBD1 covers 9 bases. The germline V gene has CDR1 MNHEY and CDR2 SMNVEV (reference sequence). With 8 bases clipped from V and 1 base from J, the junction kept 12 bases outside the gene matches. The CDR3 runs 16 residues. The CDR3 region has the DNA TGTGCCAGCGCTTGGGGCGACGGGACAGGGTCCTACGAGCAGTACTTC. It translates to CASAWGDGTGSYEQYF.

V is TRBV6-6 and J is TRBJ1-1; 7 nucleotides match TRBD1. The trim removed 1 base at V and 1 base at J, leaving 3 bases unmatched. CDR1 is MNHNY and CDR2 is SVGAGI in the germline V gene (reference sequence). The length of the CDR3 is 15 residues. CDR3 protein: CASSYWTGENTEAFF. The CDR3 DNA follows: TGTGCCAGCAGTTACTGGACAGGAGAGAACACTGAAGCTTTCTTT.

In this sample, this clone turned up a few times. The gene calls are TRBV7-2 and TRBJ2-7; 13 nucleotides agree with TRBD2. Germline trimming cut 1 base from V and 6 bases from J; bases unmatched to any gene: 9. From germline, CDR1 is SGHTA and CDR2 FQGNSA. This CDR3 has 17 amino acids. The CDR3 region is CASSLGLVGLAGVEQYF. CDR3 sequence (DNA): TGTGCCAGCAGCTTAGGGCTCGTTGGACTAGCGGGGGTCGAGCAGTACTTC. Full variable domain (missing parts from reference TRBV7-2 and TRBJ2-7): GAGVSQSPSNKVTEKGKDVELRCDPISGHTALYWYRQSLGQGLEFLIYFQGNSAPDKSGLPSDRFSAERTGGSVSTLTIQRTQQEDSAVYLCASSLGLVGLAGVEQYFGPGTRLTVT.

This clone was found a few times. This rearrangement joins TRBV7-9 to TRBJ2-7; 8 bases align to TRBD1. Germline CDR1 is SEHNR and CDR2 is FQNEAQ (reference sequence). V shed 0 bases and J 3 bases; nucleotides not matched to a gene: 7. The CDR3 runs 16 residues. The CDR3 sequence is CASSLARTGIRYEQYF. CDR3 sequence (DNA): TGTGCCAGCAGCTTAGCGCGGACAGGGATCCGCTACGAGCAGTACTTC.

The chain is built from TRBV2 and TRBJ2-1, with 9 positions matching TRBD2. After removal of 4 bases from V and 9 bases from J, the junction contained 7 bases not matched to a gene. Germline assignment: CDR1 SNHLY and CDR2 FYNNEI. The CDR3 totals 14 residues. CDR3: CASSVVAGVGEQFF. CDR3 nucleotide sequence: TGTGCCAGCAGTGTCGTAGCGGGAGTCGGTGAGCAGTTCTTC.

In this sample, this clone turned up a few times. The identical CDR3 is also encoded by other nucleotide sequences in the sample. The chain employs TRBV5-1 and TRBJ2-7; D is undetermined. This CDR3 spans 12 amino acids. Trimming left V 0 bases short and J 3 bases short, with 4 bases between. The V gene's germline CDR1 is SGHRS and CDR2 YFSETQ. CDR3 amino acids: CASSLGGYEQYF. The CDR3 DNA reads TGCGCCAGCAGCTTGGGCGGCTACGAGCAGTACTTC.

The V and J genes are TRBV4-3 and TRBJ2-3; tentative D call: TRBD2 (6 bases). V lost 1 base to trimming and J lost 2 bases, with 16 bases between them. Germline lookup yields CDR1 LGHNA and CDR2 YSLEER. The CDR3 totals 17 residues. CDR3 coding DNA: TGCGCCAGCAGCCAAGGGGGCGGGGAGCACTACACAGATACGCAGTATTTT. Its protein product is CASSQGGGEHYTDTQYF.

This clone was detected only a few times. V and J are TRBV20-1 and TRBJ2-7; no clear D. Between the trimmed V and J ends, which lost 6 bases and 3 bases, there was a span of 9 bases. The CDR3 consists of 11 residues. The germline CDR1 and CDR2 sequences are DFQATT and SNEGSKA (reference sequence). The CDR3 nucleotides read TGCAGTGCCCTACCTCTCTACGAGCAGTACTTC. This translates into CSALPLYEQYF.

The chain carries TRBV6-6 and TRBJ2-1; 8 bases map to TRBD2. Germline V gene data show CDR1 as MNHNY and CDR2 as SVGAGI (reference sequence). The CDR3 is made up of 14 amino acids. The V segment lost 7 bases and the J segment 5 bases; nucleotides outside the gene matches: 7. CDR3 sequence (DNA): TGTGCCAGCAACGCGGGGGGTCCTCACAATGAGCAGTTCTTC. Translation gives CASNAGGPHNEQFF.